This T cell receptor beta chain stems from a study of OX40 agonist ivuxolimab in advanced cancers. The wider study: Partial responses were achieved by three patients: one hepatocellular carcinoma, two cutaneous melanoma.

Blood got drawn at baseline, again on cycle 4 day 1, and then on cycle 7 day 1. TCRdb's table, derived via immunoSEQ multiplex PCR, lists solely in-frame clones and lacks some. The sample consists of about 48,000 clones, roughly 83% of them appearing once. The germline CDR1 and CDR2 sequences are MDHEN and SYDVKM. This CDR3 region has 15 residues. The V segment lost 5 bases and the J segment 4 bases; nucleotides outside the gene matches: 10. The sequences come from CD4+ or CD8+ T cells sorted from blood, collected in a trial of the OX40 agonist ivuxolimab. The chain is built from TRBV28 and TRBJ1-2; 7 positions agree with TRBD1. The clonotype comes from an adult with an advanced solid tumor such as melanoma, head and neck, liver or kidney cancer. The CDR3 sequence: CASSGSRQGGYGYTF. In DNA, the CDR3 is TGTGCCAGCAGTGGTTCCCGACAGGGAGGCTATGGCTACACCTTC.